Given below is one T cell receptor (beta chain) in context. Its antigen is as yet unknown. This record belongs to a study of T cells in Graves' hyperthyroidism and ophthalmopathy. Study observations and caveats: Most thyroid-expanded clonotypes above 0.001 were also found in blood. From stable hyperthyroidism, ophthalmopathy was separated by a 13 V-J model.

Criteria for exclusion of patients were uncontrolled infection, other autoimmune disease, pregnancy or lactation. Orbital computed tomography and thyroid ultrasound, together with serum TRAb and thyroxine and clinical symptoms, were used for diagnoses. Using RNA transcripts as the source, TCR beta CDR3 regions were amplified. When the TCR CDR3 underwent first-round RT-PCR, the HTBI primer set was used. Using its own MiXCR run on the multiplex PCR reads, TCRdb lists one record per CDR3 protein. There are 550,000 to 600,000 distinct CDR3 sequences in the sample; roughly 46% occur only once, and roughly 19% lies in the top ten. Trimming shortened V by 1 base and J by 5 bases, and 11 bases separated the two germline ends. Germline V gives CDR1 SQVTM, CDR2 ANQGSEA. The CDR3 length is 13 residues.

Sequencing input: peripheral blood or thyroid tissue (not recorded which). The clonotype comes from an adult woman with Graves' disease, either hyperthyroidism or ophthalmopathy (not recorded which). V is TRBV29-1 and J is TRBJ2-5, with D possibly matching TRBD1 (6 bases). CDR3 sequence (DNA): TGCAGCGTTGAAGGCAGCAGGGGTGAGACCCAGTACTTC. It encodes CSVEGSRGETQYF.